Below, one T cell receptor beta chain is given with its context. Its antigen is currently not known. No much larger clonotype is one base removed from it; base qualities were not supplied. Trimmed from V: 3 bases; trimmed from J: 9 bases; junction bases lacking a gene match: 6. From the cysteine up to the phenylalanine, the CDR3 has a length of 14 residues. The entry retains the CDR3 DNA only, 42 bases that are in frame from base 1. CDR1 and CDR2, per the germline V gene (reference sequence), are DFQATT and SNEGSKA. These data belong to a study of CD8 T cells in ankylosing spondylitis (dated by TCRdb to 2016 to 2017). Background on the whole study: The study profiled T cell receptor beta repertoires in healthy donors and ankylosing spondylitis patients to find disease-linked TCR variants. The whole study cohort included roughly 110 healthy donors and roughly 24 ankylosing spondylitis patients. Samples of peripheral blood were taken, and for ankylosing spondylitis patients, synovial fluid was collected as well.

The data were produced on an Illumina HiSeq 2500. Quantitative 5'-RACE with molecular barcodes was the method used to prepare the TCR beta libraries. On the authors' methods: To identify disease-linked TCR variants, a new computational method was used, one built on a probabilistic model of VDJ rearrangement. In TCRdb, the public reads were trimmed at Q25 with fastp and aligned with MiXCR, with productive beta chains retained. Here each entry gathers all rows of one CDR3 protein and keeps the most common genes and DNA. Clone size and V and J calls follow TCRdb, not the original study. The sample table records approximately 140,000 distinct CDR3 sequences; roughly 18% of these occur just once. Of the sample, 25% to 40% is held by the ten largest clones. What the study reported, not specific to this receptor: Blood from ankylosing spondylitis patients appeared to be characterized by a TCR beta motif composed of about eight highly homologous amino acid variants. Some motif variants had previously been reported in the synovial fluid and blood of reactive arthritis patients, which suggests shared mechanisms of disease initiation. The disease-linked clones were reported as significantly enriched in matched synovial fluid samples from ankylosing spondylitis patients. The disease-linked clones had a CD8+ phenotype and were found at relatively low frequencies in peripheral blood.

Sequenced material: blood, either unsorted or a sorted T cell fraction (not recorded which). This receptor was identified in a male donor with ankylosing spondylitis. Recombination joined TRBV20-1 with TRBJ1-6, with 9 bases aligning to TRBD1. The sequence in DNA is TGCAGTGCTAGGGGACAGGGACACCCTTCACCCCTCCACTTT. The encoded protein is CSARGQGHPSPLHF.